The T cell receptor beta chain under discussion was sequenced for a study of T-cell reconstitution after alpha-beta-depleted transplantation in children. The germline V gene encodes CDR1 SGHNT and CDR2 YENEEA. The CDR3 is made up of 13 amino acids. V dropped 1 base and J dropped 7 bases, with 8 bases sitting between them. This clonotype was seen only a few times. Researchers prepared the TCRbeta library using unique molecular identifiers, the study reports. TCRdb analysed the PCR reads with MiXCR anew, one entry per CDR3 protein. The sample yields approximately 490,000 distinct CDR3 sequences, under 15% seen once.

This chain connects TRBV11-3 to TRBJ2-1; D call uncertain. The sequence derives from a human donor who donated a stem cell graft to a child with combined immunodeficiency. The sample here was PBMCs from the stem cell graft donor, taken from the stem cell graft. CDR3 nucleotides: TGTGCCAGCAGCTTAGTTATTGGTAATGAGCAGTTCTTC. Protein sequence: CASSLVIGNEQFF.